This T cell receptor (beta chain) stems from a study of cytomegalovirus exposure and HLA in healthy donors. Findings and caveats of the study: Earlier analysis yielded a pattern in which most TCR beta V segments were productive about 87% or about 30% of the time.

Comments on this clone: The antigen remains undetermined.

Germline V gene lookup returns CDR1 SGDLS and CDR2 YYNGEE. The V gene end was trimmed by 4 bases and the J gene end by 5 bases; junction bases not matched to a gene: 11. This CDR3 is built from 15 residues. A multiplex PCR was run with 60 Vbeta primers and 13 Jbeta primers. Libraries were prepared by immunoSEQ multiplex PCR; TCRdb keeps only in-frame clonotypes and omits some of them. This table has approximately 170,000 clones, over 60% appearing once. The J gene is TRBJ2-7, the V gene TRBV9, with 8 bases fitting TRBD2. The sample was PBMCs. This TCR was sampled from a girl under 18 in good health and CMV-seronegative. DNA for the CDR3: TGTGCCAGCAGCACAAGGGGGAGCGGGGGAGACGAGCAGTACTTC. Translation: CASSTRGSGGDEQYF.